This section outlines one TCR beta chain sequence together with its context. Antigen specificity is unknown. TCRdb analysed the RT-PCR reads with MiXCR anew, one entry per CDR3 protein. The sample lists approximately 300,000 distinct CDR3 sequences; 22% were seen once. The data originate from a study of response to subunit inactivated influenza vaccine. Overall study findings and caveats: With each seasonal influenza vaccination, the authors suggested, few new T cells are recruited.

Sample: PBMCs from blood, taken about 20 months after vaccination. The receptor was derived from a man aged 45-69 years who received an inactivated influenza vaccine.

The CDR3: CASSETSGVPTGELFF. The CDR3 DNA is TGTGCCAGCAGTGAAACTAGCGGGGTCCCCACCGGGGAGCTGTTTTTT. V usage is TRBV6-1 and J usage is TRBJ2-2, with 10 bases that match TRBD2. Germline assignment: CDR1 MNHNS and CDR2 SASEGT. V was pared by 2 bases and J by 4 bases, with 4 bases of the junction left unmatched. The CDR3 is 16 residues long.